This TCR beta chain was recovered during a study of T cells in Graves' hyperthyroidism and ophthalmopathy (dated by TCRdb to 2018 to 2020). About the investigation overall: Peripheral blood was sampled at the time of initial diagnosis, prior to any treatment. TCR Vbeta CDR3 sequencing of approximately 140 peripheral blood samples (over 40 ophthalmopathy, 70 to 85 hyperthyroidism and roughly 17 progressor patients) is reported in the paper. Prospective prediction of ophthalmopathy was tested in an independent validation cohort consisting of fewer than 20 hyperthyroidism patients and more than 15 patients who later progressed to ophthalmopathy. Following sampling, methimazole starting at 30 mg daily was given to hyperthyroidism patients, and high-dose intravenous methylprednisolone was given to ophthalmopathy patients. The 100 or so discovery patients were divided at random into training and test sets in a 7:3 ratio. To identify TCR V-J signatures that set the groups apart, the researchers used a discovery cohort of about a hundred patients, made up of approximately 43 with Graves' ophthalmopathy and 57 with stable Graves' hyperthyroidism. Thyroid tissue and blood T-cell repertoires from six Graves' hyperthyroidism patients were also compared in the study. Results the study describes overall, beyond this receptor: In validation, the model predicted progression to ophthalmopathy with approximately 70% sensitivity and around 72% specificity, a median of 6.5 months before onset. Blood samples also contained most of the expanded thyroid clonotypes (frequency above 0.001), which suggests that blood repertoires may reflect thyroid immune responses. No statistical method was used to set the sample size in advance, and investigators knew the group allocation. A 13 V-J signature model separated ophthalmopathy from stable hyperthyroidism, with approximately 86% sensitivity and about 81% specificity in cross-validation and 80%/75% in testing.

Amplification of TCR beta CDR3 regions was carried out from RNA transcripts. The TCR CDR3 was subjected to a first round of RT-PCR using the HTBI primer set and the Qiagen OneStep RT-PCR kit. Libraries were constructed in a second round of multiplex PCR, after which size selection and purification were performed. Sequencing of the libraries was done on an Illumina HiSeq2000 using paired-end 100 bp reads. For the original study's pipeline: SOAPnuke was used to process the raw data, with reads discarded if the reads contained adapters or uncalled bases, had a mean Phred below 15, or lacked an exact constant-primer or identifier match. COPE v1.2.5 was used to merge high-quality paired reads, and clonotypes were defined as unique nucleotide sequences. MiTCR v1.1 was used to align the clonotypes against IMGT TRBV, TRBD and TRBJ reference segments. The analysis included only V-J combinations with a frequency above 0.0001, which together covered around 99% of the repertoires. A TCS score was defined as the ratio between F50 (clonal expansion) and ExV (chaos), using BLOSUM62-based TCRdist between CDR3 peptides within each V-J. Welch's t-statistics and random forest reduced around 510 V-J features to 10 to 15, which were used in a naive Bayes classifier (R e1071). TCRdb reanalyzed the raw reads on its own, using fastp at Q25 for trimming and MiXCR for clone calling, and kept in-frame beta chains. Each entry is one CDR3 protein sequence, shown with its most common DNA and genes. Here the V and J calls rest on TCRdb's processing, not on the authors' analysis. The sample yields more than 450,000 distinct CDR3 sequences; 15% to 20% were counted once. The top ten constitute about 45% of the sample.

The germline V gene provides CDR1 SGHDN and CDR2 FVKESK. From cysteine to phenylalanine, the CDR3 is 12 amino acids long. The retained sequence is limited to the CDR3, 36 bases, with the frame set at the first base. The junction carries 10 bases between V and J, which are trimmed by 4 bases and 9 bases respectively. This clonotype was detected a few times. Its binding antigen is unknown. Base qualities are not at hand, and no much larger clone is one base apart. Ophthalmopathy patients had moderately to severely active disease, with a Clinical Activity Score of 3 or more, a NOSPECS grade of 4 or more, and a disease duration of less than 3 months. Patients with uncontrolled infections, other autoimmune diseases, pregnancy or lactation were excluded. Diagnoses were based on clinical symptoms, serum thyroxine and TRAb, thyroid ultrasound and orbital computed tomography. PBMCs were separated from approximately 10 ml of fresh peripheral blood using Ficoll-Paque density gradient centrifugation. Total RNA was extracted with Trizol reagent, and quality was checked on an Agilent 2100 Bioanalyzer.

The clonotype originates from a man in his forties or fifties with Graves' ophthalmopathy. The chain was built from TRBV14 and TRBJ2-1, with the D segment identity uncertain. Sequences were obtained from blood. In nucleotides, the sequence is TGTGCCAGCAGCCCAGCAGCGCTTGAGCAGTTCTTC. This gives the protein CASSPAALEQFF.